The next 17 T cell receptor beta chains were all read from a single sample in a study of Ad26.COV2.S vaccination and SARS-CoV-2 variants (TCRdb year 2021). The library was made by the immunoSEQ multiplex PCR assay. TCRdb provides this immuneACCESS table in a form limited to in-frame rearrangements. Some clones are lacking; in checked studies, under half of them reflect an unresolved V gene, and why the rest are absent is not known. The sample has hundreds of thousands of clones on record, roughly 89% of them singletons. Approximately 2.5% of the sample is in the top ten clones. The label giving this sample's treatment or condition can be read as: about 20 received Ad26.COV2.S at low or high dose, single or two shots; several received placebo; per-sample allocation not given. Repertoires of vaccine and placebo recipients were sequenced from samples collected on day 63 after the first injection. Source: peripheral blood, taken in a trial of Ad26.COV2.S vaccine versus placebo. The source of these receptors is a person aged 18-60 years who received the Ad26.COV2.S COVID-19 vaccine or a placebo.

This rearrangement joins TRBV24-1 to TRBJ2-2; D call uncertain. The CDR3 consists of 12 residues. The germline V and J ends were trimmed by 7 bases and 1 base, with 3 bases remaining between them. The V gene's germline CDR1 is KGHDR and CDR2 SFDVKD. As DNA, the CDR3 is TGTGCCACCAGCGGGAACACCGGGGAGCTGTTTTTT. It translates to CATSGNTGELFF.

The chain is built from TRBV15 and TRBJ1-3; D is unclear. Germline lookup yields CDR1 LNHNV and CDR2 YYDKDF (reference sequence). Deletions cut 0 bases from V and 0 bases from J, with 12 bases between. The CDR3 runs to 17 residues. As DNA, the CDR3 is TGTGCCACCAGCAGAGATCGATTGGACCTCTCTGGAAACACCATATATTTT. This codes for CATSRDRLDLSGNTIYF.

This clone was seen a single time. V and J are TRBV25-1 and TRBJ2-2; 8 nucleotides align to TRBD2. The V segment lost 2 bases and the J segment 1 base; nucleotides outside the gene matches: 6. The CDR3 is made up of 17 amino acids. CDR1 and CDR2 (germline): MGHDK, SYGVNS. The CDR3 nucleotides are TGTGCCAGCAGTGAAACCGTAGCGGGGTTGAACACCGGGGAGCTGTTTTTT. Protein sequence: CASSETVAGLNTGELFF.

The chain has TRBV4-3 and TRBJ1-2; 8 positions agree with TRBD1. Germline CDR1 is LGHNA and CDR2 is YSLEER. This CDR3 contains 17 residues. V trimming: 1 base; J trimming: 6 bases; junction bases outside the gene matches: 13. Written as DNA, the CDR3 is TGCGCCAGCAGCCAAGGAAGTAACCGGGACAGGCTGAATGGCTACACCTTC. Translation gives CASSQGSNRDRLNGYTF.

This clone was counted once. The rearrangement uses TRBV13 and TRBJ1-1, with D unresolved. This CDR3 has 14 residues. V shed 3 bases and J shed 0 bases, with 8 bases lying between them. Germline V gene data show CDR1 as PRHDT and CDR2 as FYEKMQ (reference sequence). The CDR3 nucleotides read TGTGCCAGCAGCTTGGACGGGATGAACACTGAAGCTTTCTTT. Protein product: CASSLDGMNTEAFF. Complete variable domain (other parts from reference TRBV13 and TRBJ1-1): AAGVIQSPRHLIKEKRETATLKCYPIPRHDTVYWYQQGPGQDPQFLISFYEKMQSDKGSIPDRFSAQQFSDYHSELNMSSLELGDSALYFCASSLDGMNTEAFFGQGTRLTVV.

V and J are TRBV5-1 and TRBJ2-3, with 7 nucleotides matching TRBD2. V dropped 4 bases and J dropped 6; count of bases not matched to a gene: 5. Germline lookup yields CDR1 SGHRS and CDR2 YFSETQ. This CDR3 has 13 amino acids. CDR3 protein: CASSSGDSDTQYF. CDR3 DNA: TGCGCCAGCAGCAGCGGGGACTCGGATACGCAGTATTTT.

This rearrangement joins TRBV5-1 to TRBJ2-1; D is unresolved. Germline CDR1 SGHRS, CDR2 YFSETQ. The CDR3 has 15 residues. Trimming took 2 bases from V and 5 from J, leaving 14 bases between them. The CDR3 spells CASSLIGPRHNEQFF. CDR3 nucleotides: TGCGCCAGCAGCTTAATCGGACCCCGCCACAATGAGCAGTTCTTC. Variable domain in full (rest from reference TRBV5-1 and TRBJ2-1): KAGVTQTPRYLIKTRGQQVTLSCSPISGHRSVSWYQQTPGQGLQFLFEYFSETQRNKGNFPGRFSGRQFSNSRSEMNVSTLELGDSALYLCASSLIGPRHNEQFFGPGTRLTVL.

The chain employs TRBV7-9 and TRBJ2-3; no clear D. The CDR3 totals 13 residues. Trimming shortened V by 3 bases and J by 0 bases, and 4 bases separated the two germline ends. CDR1 SEHNR and CDR2 FQNEAQ come from the germline V gene (reference sequence). The CDR3 sequence is CASSFGSTDTQYF. The CDR3 DNA reads TGTGCCAGCAGCTTCGGAAGCACAGATACGCAGTATTTT.

V usage is TRBV28 and J usage is TRBJ2-7; a possible D gene is TRBD1 (6 bases). CDR3 length: 15 residues. The V gene's germline CDR1 is MDHEN and CDR2 SYDVKM. V lost 6 bases and J lost 0, with 15 bases in between. The CDR3 sequence: CASSRRDTYSYEQYF. The CDR3 DNA reads as TGTGCCAGCAGCCGTCGGGACACTTACTCCTACGAGCAGTACTTC.

The gene calls are TRBV10-3 and TRBJ1-1; perhaps TRBD1 as D (6 bases). The ends were cut back, 10 bases at V and 0 bases at J, with 15 bases in the middle. Germline loops: CDR1 ENHRY, CDR2 SYGVKD. The CDR3 runs 14 residues. The CDR3 DNA reads as TGTGCCACCCAGGGGTCCCCTATGAACACTGAAGCTTTCTTT. This gives the protein CATQGSPMNTEAFF.

The CDR3 is CSVGRRHNYGYTF. The CDR3 region has the DNA TGCAGCGTTGGTCGGCGGCATAACTATGGCTACACCTTC. The rearrangement uses TRBV29-1 and TRBJ1-2; no firm D call. The V and J ends lost 4 bases and 1 base respectively, with 10 bases between them. The length of the CDR3 is 13 residues. Per germline, CDR1 SQVTM and CDR2 ANQGSEA.

The chain uses TRBV7-3 and TRBJ1-2, with D perhaps TRBD1 (6 bases). The CDR3 extends over 12 amino acids. Germline CDR1 reads SGHTA; CDR2 reads FQGTGA. V lost 9 bases to trimming and J lost 2 bases, with 10 bases between them. The CDR3 reads CARTGKNYGYTF. The CDR3 nucleotides read TGTGCCAGGACAGGAAAGAACTATGGCTACACCTTC.

This clone was found once. The CDR3 DNA is TGTGCCAGCAGCTTACTTGCCGGGACAGGGAGCTCCTACAATGAGCAGTTCTTC. Residues: CASSLLAGTGSSYNEQFF. The V call is TRBV7-3, the J call TRBJ2-1, with 9 bases matching TRBD1. Germline-derived CDR1 and CDR2 are SGHTA and FQGTGA. This CDR3 is built from 18 residues. J gave up 0 bases and V 2 bases, and 8 bases lay outside the gene matches.

This chain links TRBV7-3 with TRBJ1-1; 7 bases fit TRBD1. The CDR3 is 14 amino acids. Per the germline V gene, CDR1 is SGHTA and CDR2 is FQGTGA. The ends lost 5 bases at V and 4 bases at J; junction bases unmatched: 7. CDR3 in amino acids: CASSRQGFGTEAFF. CDR3 coding DNA: TGTGCCAGCAGCAGACAGGGTTTTGGCACTGAAGCTTTCTTT.

This chain connects TRBV10-3 to TRBJ2-5; D is possibly TRBD2 (6 bases). There are 13 residues in the CDR3. Germline V gene data show CDR1 as ENHRY and CDR2 as SYGVKD. Trimming stripped 5 bases from V and 5 bases from J, with 12 bases between. CDR3 residues: CAISPGRGETQYF. As DNA, the CDR3 is TGTGCCATCAGTCCCGGGAGAGGGGAGACCCAGTACTTC.

The chain employs TRBV9 and TRBJ2-7; the D call may be TRBD1 or TRBD2 (5 bases each). The CDR3 contains 16 residues. The V end lost 4 bases, the J end lost 3 bases, and 20 bases lay between the germline ends. In germline, CDR1 is SGDLS, CDR2 YYNGEE. The CDR3: CASSPSWGIRGYEQYF. The DNA for the CDR3 is TGTGCCAGCAGCCCCTCCTGGGGGATACGGGGCTACGAGCAGTACTTC. Based on the CDR3 plus reference TRBV9 and TRBJ2-7, the full variable domain is DSGVTQTPKHLITATGQRVTLRCSPRSGDLSVYWYQQSLDQGLQFLIQYYNGEERAKGNILERFSAQQFPDLHSELNLSSLELGDSALYFCASSPSWGIRGYEQYFGPGTRLTVT.

The chain links TRBV28 to TRBJ2-7; 7 bases align to TRBD1. Germline V gene lookup returns CDR1 MDHEN and CDR2 SYDVKM. This CDR3 comprises 12 residues. V shed 2 bases, J shed 7 bases, and the junction held 2 bases outside the gene matches. CDR3 region: CASSLTGDEQYF. The CDR3 coding sequence is TGTGCCAGCAGTTTAACAGGGGATGAGCAGTACTTC.